The T cell receptor beta chain under discussion was sequenced for a study of shared clonotypes between healthy human individuals. This clone was seen a handful of times. CD8 memory merged CD45RO+ with CCR7-negative CD45RA+ TemRA cells. Using immunoSEQ multiplex PCR, the repertoire was profiled, and TCRdb retains in-frame clones only, with some absent. The table lists fewer than 150,000 clones, 65% to 75% of them singletons, with roughly 25% in the top ten. The trim removed 7 bases at V and 2 bases at J, leaving 14 bases unmatched. The CDR3 consists of 17 residues. Germline-derived CDR1 and CDR2 are SQVTM and ANQGSEA.

This clonotype originated in a woman aged 25 to 39 in good health. V usage is TRBV29-1 and J usage is TRBJ2-3; 11 nucleotides match TRBD2. Sequenced sample: memory CD8+ T cells sorted from blood. As to subset: CD45RO+ cells pooled with CCR7-negative TemRA cells. CDR3 in DNA: TGCAGCGCAGAGGGACTAGCGGAAGGTACTTTCACAGATACGCAGTATTTT. Translated: CSAEGLAEGTFTDTQYF.